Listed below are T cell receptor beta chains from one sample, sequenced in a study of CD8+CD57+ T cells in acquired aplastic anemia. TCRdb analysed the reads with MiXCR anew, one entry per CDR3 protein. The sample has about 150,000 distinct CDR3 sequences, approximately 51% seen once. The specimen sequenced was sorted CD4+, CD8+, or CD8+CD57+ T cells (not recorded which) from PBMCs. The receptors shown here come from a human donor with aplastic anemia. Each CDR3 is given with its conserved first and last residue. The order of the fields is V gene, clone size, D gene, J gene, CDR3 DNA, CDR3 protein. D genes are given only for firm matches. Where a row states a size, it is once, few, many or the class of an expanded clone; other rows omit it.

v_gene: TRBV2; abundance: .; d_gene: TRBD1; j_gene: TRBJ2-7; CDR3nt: TGTGCCAGCAGCTTGCGGACAGGGAGCTCCTACGAGCAGGACTTC; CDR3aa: CASSLRTGSSYEQDF
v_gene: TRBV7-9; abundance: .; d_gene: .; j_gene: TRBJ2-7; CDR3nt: TGTGCCAGCAGCTTATCAGGACTCACCTACGAGCAGTACTTC; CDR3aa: CASSLSGLTYEQYF
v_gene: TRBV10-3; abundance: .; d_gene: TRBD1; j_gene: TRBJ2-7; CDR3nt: TGTGCCAGCAGGGCCGCAGGGGGTCGGCCGGAGCAGTACTTC; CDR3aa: CASRAAGGRPEQYF
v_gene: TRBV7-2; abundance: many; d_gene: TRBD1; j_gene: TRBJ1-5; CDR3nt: TGTGCCAGCAGCTTAGGTGGGACAGGGGGAAACCCCCAGCATTTT; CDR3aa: CASSLGGTGGNPQHF
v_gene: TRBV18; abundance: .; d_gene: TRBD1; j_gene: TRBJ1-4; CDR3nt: TGTGCCAGCTCAGTACAACAGGGGGCGGTTGAAAAACTGTTTTTT; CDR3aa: CASSVQQGAVEKLFF
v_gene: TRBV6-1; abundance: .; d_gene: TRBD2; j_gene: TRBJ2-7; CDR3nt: TGTGCCAGCAGTCCGGCAGGGAGGGACGAGCAGTACTTC; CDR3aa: CASSPAGRDEQYF
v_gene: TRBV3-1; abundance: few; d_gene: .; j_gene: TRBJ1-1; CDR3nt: TGTGCCAGCAGCCATGGGCAGATATTCGTGGGCACTGAAGCTTTCTTT; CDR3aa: CASSHGQIFVGTEAFF
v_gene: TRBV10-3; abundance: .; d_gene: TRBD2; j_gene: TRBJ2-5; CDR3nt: TGTGCCATCAGTGATAGCGGGACAGAGACCCAGTACTTC; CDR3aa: CAISDSGTETQYF
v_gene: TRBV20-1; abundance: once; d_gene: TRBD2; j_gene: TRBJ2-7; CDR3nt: TGCAGTGCTAGAGCCCGGGGGGGACGGGAGTACTTC; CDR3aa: CSARARGGREYF
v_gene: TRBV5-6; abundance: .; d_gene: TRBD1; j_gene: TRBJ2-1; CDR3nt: TGTGCCAGCACCCCCCCGCTCGGGACAGGGGTAGGCTACAATGAGCAGTTCTTC; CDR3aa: CASTPPLGTGVGYNEQFF
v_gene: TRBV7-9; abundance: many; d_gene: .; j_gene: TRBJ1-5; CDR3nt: TGTGCCAGCAGCTTAGATATCCGGGATCAGCCCCAGCATTTT; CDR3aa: CASSLDIRDQPQHF
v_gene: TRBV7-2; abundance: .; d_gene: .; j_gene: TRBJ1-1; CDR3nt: TGTGCCAGCAGCTTAGCCGGGACGGGGACTGAAGCTTTCTTT; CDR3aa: CASSLAGTGTEAFF
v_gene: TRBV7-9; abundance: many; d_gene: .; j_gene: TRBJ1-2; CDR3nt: TGTGCCAGCAGCGCCCCACCCTCAAACTATGGCTACACCTTC; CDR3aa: CASSAPPSNYGYTF
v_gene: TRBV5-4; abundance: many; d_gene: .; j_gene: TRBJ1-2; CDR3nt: TGTGCCAGCAGCTCTACAGGGAATGGCTACACCTTC; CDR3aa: CASSSTGNGYTF
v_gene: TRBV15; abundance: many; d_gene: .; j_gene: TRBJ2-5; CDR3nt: TGTGCCACCAGCAATGGAGCGGCCCAAGAGACCCAGTACTTC; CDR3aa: CATSNGAAQETQYF
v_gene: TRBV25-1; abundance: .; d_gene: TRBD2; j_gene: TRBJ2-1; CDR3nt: TGTGCCAGCAGTGAATTTCGTGTGGGACTAGCTCGCAATGAGCAGTTCTTC; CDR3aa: CASSEFRVGLARNEQFF
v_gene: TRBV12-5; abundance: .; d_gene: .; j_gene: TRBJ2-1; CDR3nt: TGTGCTAGTGGTTCGCCTCGGATGAGTTCCTACTACAATGAGCAGTTCTTC; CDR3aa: CASGSPRMSSYYNEQFF
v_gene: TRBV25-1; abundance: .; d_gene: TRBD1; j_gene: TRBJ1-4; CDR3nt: TGTGCCAGCAGTGTTACAGGGGCCACTAATGAAAAACTGTTTTTT; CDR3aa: CASSVTGATNEKLFF
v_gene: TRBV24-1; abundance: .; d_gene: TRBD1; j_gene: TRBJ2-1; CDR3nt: TGTGCCACCAGTGATCCCGCGACAGGGGACAATGAGCAGTTCTTC; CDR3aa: CATSDPATGDNEQFF
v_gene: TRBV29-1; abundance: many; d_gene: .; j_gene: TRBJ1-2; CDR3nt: TGCAGCGGCAGCGGCCTCTATGGCTACACCTTC; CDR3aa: CSGSGLYGYTF
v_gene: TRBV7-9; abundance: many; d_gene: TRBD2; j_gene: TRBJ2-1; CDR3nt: TGTGCCAGCAGAATTGGCGGGGGGCAGCAGTTCTTC; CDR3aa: CASRIGGGQQFF
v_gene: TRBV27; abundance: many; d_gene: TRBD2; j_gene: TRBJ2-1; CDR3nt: TGTGCCAGCAGTTTACCCCGAAGCGGGAGGCCTTCCTACAATGAGCAGTTCTTC; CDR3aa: CASSLPRSGRPSYNEQFF
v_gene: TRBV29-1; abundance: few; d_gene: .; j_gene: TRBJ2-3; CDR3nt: TGCAGCGTTGTTTGGGACGGACAAAATTGGGGCACAGATACGCAGTATTTT; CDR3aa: CSVVWDGQNWGTDTQYF
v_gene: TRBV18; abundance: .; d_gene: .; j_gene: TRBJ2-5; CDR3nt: TGTGCCAGCTCACCTCCGGGCATGGGGGAGACCCAGTACTTC; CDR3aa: CASSPPGMGETQYF
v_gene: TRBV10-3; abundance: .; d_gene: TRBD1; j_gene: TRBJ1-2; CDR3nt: TGTGCCATCAGTGAGTCTAGGGGACAGGGTTGGGCCTATGGCTACACCTTC; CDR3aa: CAISESRGQGWAYGYTF
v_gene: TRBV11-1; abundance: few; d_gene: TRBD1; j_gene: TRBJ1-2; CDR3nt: TGTGCCAGCAGCTTAGTACTCGGACAGGAATGGAATGGCTACACCTTC; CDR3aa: CASSLVLGQEWNGYTF
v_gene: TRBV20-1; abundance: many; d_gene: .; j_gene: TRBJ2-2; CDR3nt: TGCAGCATTGGGGGAGCAAACACCGGGGAGCTGTTTTTT; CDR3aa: CSIGGANTGELFF
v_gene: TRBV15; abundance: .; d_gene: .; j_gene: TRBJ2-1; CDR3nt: TGTGCCACCAGCAGAGGATATCGGGACTCAGGGGATGAGCAGTTCTTC; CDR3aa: CATSRGYRDSGDEQFF
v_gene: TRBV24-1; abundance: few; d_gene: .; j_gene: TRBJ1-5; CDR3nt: TGTGCCACCAGTGAGGGGGCAGGGGATCAGCCCCAGCATTTT; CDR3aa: CATSEGAGDQPQHF
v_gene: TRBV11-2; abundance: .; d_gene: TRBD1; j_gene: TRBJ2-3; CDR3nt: TGTGCCAGCAGCTACACCGGGACAGGGGGCGGCACAGATACGCAGTATTTT; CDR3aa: CASSYTGTGGGTDTQYF
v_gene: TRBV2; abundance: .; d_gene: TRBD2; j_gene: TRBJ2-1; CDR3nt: TGTGCCAGCAGTGAAGGACTAGCGGGAGTGTGGGGGGTTAGGCATGAGCAGTTCTTC; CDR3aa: CASSEGLAGVWGVRHEQFF
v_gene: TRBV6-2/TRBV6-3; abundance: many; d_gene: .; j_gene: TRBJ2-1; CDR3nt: TGTGCCAGCAGTTATAGCTTCAATGAGCAGTTCTTC; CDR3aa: CASSYSFNEQFF
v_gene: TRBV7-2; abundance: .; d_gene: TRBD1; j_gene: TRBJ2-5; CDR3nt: TGTGCCAGCAGTCACGACAGGGGGCGCGGAGAGACCCAGTACTTC; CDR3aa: CASSHDRGRGETQYF
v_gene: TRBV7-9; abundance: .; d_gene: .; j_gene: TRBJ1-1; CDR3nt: TGTGCCAGCAGCGTGCGGGGCAACACTGAAGCTTCCTTT; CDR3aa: CASSVRGNTEASF
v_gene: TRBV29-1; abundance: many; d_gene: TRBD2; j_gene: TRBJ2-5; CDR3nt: TGCAGCGTTGAAGATCGGCCAGCGGGAGGAGAGACCCAGTACTTC; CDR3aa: CSVEDRPAGGETQYF